Given below is one T cell receptor (beta chain) in context. Germline V gene sequence: CDR1 SEHNR, CDR2 FQNEAQ (reference sequence). The J segment lost 2 bases and the V segment lost 5 bases, leaving 6 bases of the junction unmatched. This CDR3 region has 14 residues. The data were obtained in a study of blood T cells in healthy people across ages. On the study more broadly: Per every two T cells, about one barcoded beta molecule was captured by template switching.

A J-beta primer mix and a sample-barcoded 5' primer were used in a second PCR of about 7 to 12 cycles. MiXCR was run by TCRdb on the 5' RACE reads, yielding one entry per CDR3 protein. The table lists roughly 1,800,000 distinct CDR3 sequences, about 49% of them singletons. This receptor was taken from a woman aged 40 to 50 in good health. The chain carries TRBV7-9 and TRBJ2-7, with 7 bases lining up with TRBD1. Source material: blood. The CDR3 reads CASSGETGTYEQYF. For the CDR3, the DNA is TGTGCCAGCAGCGGAGAGACAGGGACCTACGAGCAGTACTTC.